The 26 T cell receptor beta chains below all came from one sample that was sequenced in a study of blood T cells in healthy people across ages. Next came a second PCR, run for about 7 to 12 cycles, which used a sample-barcoded 5' primer along with a J-beta primer mix. TCRdb re-called the 5' RACE reads through MiXCR, storing one row per CDR3 protein. The sample has about 1.4 million distinct CDR3 sequences, approximately 63% seen once; the top ten hold roughly 7%. Sequencing was performed on blood. The origin of the receptors is a man younger than 30 in good health.

The genes are TRBV20-1 and TRBJ2-2; D is unresolved. V was trimmed by 5 bases and J by 6 bases, leaving 13 bases between them. Germline V gene lookup returns CDR1 DFQATT and CDR2 SNEGSKA (reference sequence). The CDR3 consists of 13 residues. The CDR3 region is CSAALRGAGELFF. CDR3 nucleotides: TGCAGTGCTGCCCTTCGTGGAGCCGGGGAGCTGTTTTTT.

This chain connects TRBV29-1 to TRBJ2-7; no clear D gene. The V gene's germline CDR1 is SQVTM and CDR2 ANQGSEA. This CDR3 has 11 amino acids. The V gene lost 4 bases and the J gene lost 3 bases, with 7 bases spanning the gap. CDR3 loop: CSVATFYEQYF. The CDR3, as DNA: TGCAGCGTTGCTACCTTCTACGAGCAGTACTTC.

There are a few counts of this clonotype. The rearrangement uses TRBV29-1 and TRBJ2-5; maybe TRBD2 (5 bases). The CDR3 loop spans 11 amino acids. CDR1 SQVTM and CDR2 ANQGSEA come from the germline V gene. Trimming cost V 4 bases and J 2 bases, with 5 bases left between them. The CDR3 DNA reads as TGCAGCGTTGGGAGGCAAGAGACCCAGTACTTC. Translating it yields CSVGRQETQYF. The full variable domain, rest sourced from reference TRBV29-1 and TRBJ2-5, is SAVISQKPSRDICQRGTSLTIQCQVDSQVTMMFWYRQQPGQSLTLIATANQGSEATYESGFVIDKFPISRPNLTFSTLTVSNMSPEDSSIYLCSVGRQETQYFGPGTRLLVL.

V usage is TRBV19 and J usage is TRBJ2-7; 9 bases are shared with TRBD1. Trimming took 6 bases from V and 1 from J; bases not matched to a gene: 7. The CDR3 runs 15 residues. CDR1 is LNHDA and CDR2 is SQIVND in the germline V gene (reference sequence). In DNA form, the CDR3 reads TGTGCCAGTAGGCCGGGACAGGGATGGTCCTACGAGCAGTACTTC. It yields the protein CASRPGQGWSYEQYF.

V and J are TRBV20-1 and TRBJ2-2, with 10 bases lining up with TRBD1. Trimming at V came to 2 bases and at J to 3 bases, leaving 6 bases not matched to a gene. The germline CDR1 and CDR2 sequences are DFQATT and SNEGSKA (reference sequence). The CDR3 extends over 16 amino acids. DNA for the CDR3: TGCAGTGCTAGACGGGACAGGGGTCCGGACACCGGGGAGCTGTTTTTT. Its translation is CSARRDRGPDTGELFF.

This clonotype occurred a few times. The chain joins TRBV6-5 to TRBJ1-5; D uncertain. Germline CDR1 is MNHEY and CDR2 is SVGAGI. Trimming cost V 0 bases and J 2 bases, with 5 bases left between them. The CDR3 length is 14 residues. The CDR3 reads CASSYSQGNQPQHF. The CDR3 DNA sequence: TGTGCCAGCAGTTACTCCCAGGGCAATCAGCCCCAGCATTTT.

This chain joins TRBV12-3 or TRBV12-4 and TRBJ1-1; 7 bases are shared with TRBD1. The CDR3 sequence is 14 residues long. The ends lost 3 bases at V and 1 base at J; junction bases unmatched: 2. The CDR3 coding sequence is TGTGCCAGCAGTTTCAGGGGGAAGAACACTGAAGCTTTCTTT. This sequence encodes CASSFRGKNTEAFF.

The chain combines TRBV7-2 with TRBJ2-1; D is ambiguous. The CDR3 is 12 amino acids. CDR1 is SGHTA and CDR2 is FQGNSA in the germline V gene. V gave up 3 bases and J gave up 8 bases, with 8 bases separating them. The CDR3 protein is CASSFAPHEQFF. CDR3 bases: TGTGCCAGCAGCTTCGCGCCTCATGAGCAGTTCTTC.

This chain uses TRBV7-9 with TRBJ2-2, with a weak D call TRBD1 (6 bases). CDR3 length: 15 residues. In germline, CDR1 is SEHNR, CDR2 FQNEAQ (reference sequence). Trimming pared 5 bases from V and 4 bases from J, leaving 14 bases between. CDR3 protein: CASSVGHPSTGELFF. The CDR3 DNA is TGTGCCAGCAGCGTGGGACACCCCTCCACCGGGGAGCTGTTTTTT.

The gene calls are TRBV13 and TRBJ2-1, with D possibly matching TRBD2 (5 bases). The CDR3 is made up of 15 amino acids. Germline V CDR1 and CDR2: PRHDT, FYEKMQ (reference sequence). V was cut by 5 bases and J by 5 bases, with 16 bases left in between. CDR3: CASSLLRASHNEQFF. The CDR3, as DNA: TGTGCCAGCAGCCTTTTGAGGGCGTCCCACAATGAGCAGTTCTTC.

The V call is TRBV2, the J call TRBJ2-3; D ambiguous. This CDR3 is built from 16 residues. Germline V gene sequence: CDR1 SNHLY, CDR2 FYNNEI. Trimming took 2 bases from V and 0 from J, leaving 12 bases between them. CDR3 coding DNA: TGTGCCAGCAGTGAAATGGCAGGATTAAGCACAGATACGCAGTATTTT. This codes for CASSEMAGLSTDTQYF.

This clonotype occurred a few times. The chain joins TRBV4-1 to TRBJ2-1, with 9 nucleotides matching TRBD1. V lost 4 bases, J lost 5 bases, and 9 bases stayed unmatched. Germline V gene sequence: CDR1 MGHRA, CDR2 YSYEKL. The CDR3 loop spans 16 amino acids. CDR3 nucleotides: TGCGCCAGCAGCCCCTGGACAGGGGTTGTCAACAATGAGCAGTTCTTC. Protein: CASSPWTGVVNNEQFF.

The sample holds a few counts of this clonotype. This sequence joins TRBV25-1 and TRBJ1-2, with D uncertain. Trimming removed 4 bases at V and 1 base at J, with 16 bases between. This CDR3 has 16 residues. Per germline, CDR1 MGHDK and CDR2 SYGVNS. CDR3 region: CASSAVALPDNYGYTF. The CDR3 DNA reads TGTGCCAGCAGTGCCGTCGCTTTACCAGATAACTATGGCTACACCTTC.

This clonotype has just one count. The CDR3 DNA reads TGTGCCAGCAGTTTAGGTTCCAGGGGGCAAGGTGAAAAACTGTTTTTT. Translation: CASSLGSRGQGEKLFF. The gene calls are TRBV27 and TRBJ1-4; 8 bases align to TRBD1. The J segment lost 7 bases and the V segment lost 2 bases, leaving 9 bases of the junction unmatched. CDR3 length: 16 residues. CDR1 MNHEY and CDR2 SMNVEV come from the germline V gene (reference sequence).

The rearrangement links TRBV4-1 to TRBJ2-1; D may correspond to TRBD1 or TRBD2 (5 bases each). Germline V gives CDR1 MGHRA, CDR2 YSYEKL. The V gene lost 1 base and the J gene lost 10 bases, with 14 bases spanning the gap. The CDR3 length is 14 residues. The CDR3 sequence is CASSQGPGAWEQFF. The CDR3 nucleotides are TGCGCCAGCAGCCAAGGCCCCGGGGCATGGGAGCAGTTCTTC.

The gene calls are TRBV2 and TRBJ2-1; D is unclear. Between the trimmed V and J ends, which lost 7 bases and 10 bases, there was a span of 14 bases. Germline values: CDR1 SNHLY, CDR2 FYNNEI. The CDR3 sequence is 12 residues long. CDR3 in amino acids: CASTGRNYEQFF. The DNA for the CDR3 is TGTGCCAGCACTGGCAGGAACTACGAGCAGTTCTTC.

V is TRBV29-1 and J is TRBJ1-1; D unclear. This CDR3 contains 11 residues. In germline, CDR1 is SQVTM, CDR2 ANQGSEA. V gave up 3 bases and J gave up 6 bases, with 8 bases separating them. The CDR3 nucleotides are TGCAGCGTTGATGTACGGGCTGAAGCTTTCTTT. Its protein is CSVDVRAEAFF. The whole variable domain, filled in from reference TRBV29-1 and TRBJ1-1, reads SAVISQKPSRDICQRGTSLTIQCQVDSQVTMMFWYRQQPGQSLTLIATANQGSEATYESGFVIDKFPISRPNLTFSTLTVSNMSPEDSSIYLCSVDVRAEAFFGQGTRLTVV.

This clonotype appeared a few times. V is TRBV5-1 and J is TRBJ2-2, with 8 bases lining up with TRBD2. Germline trimming cut 0 bases from V and 0 bases from J; bases unmatched to any gene: 1. Germline CDR1 is SGHRS and CDR2 is YFSETQ. This CDR3 contains 16 residues. The CDR3 protein is CASSLGTSSNTGELFF. The DNA of the CDR3 is TGCGCCAGCAGCTTGGGGACTAGCTCGAACACCGGGGAGCTGTTTTTT.

The chain joins TRBV27 to TRBJ2-3; unclear D gene. The V gene's germline CDR1 is MNHEY and CDR2 SMNVEV (reference sequence). The V end was cut by 3 bases, the J end by 2 bases, with 9 bases between. This CDR3 region has 14 residues. The chain's CDR3 is CASSFERHTDTQYF. The CDR3 region has the DNA TGTGCCAGCAGTTTTGAGCGCCACACAGATACGCAGTATTTT.

This clonotype was counted between two and nine times. V is TRBV27 and J is TRBJ1-2; no clear D. With 6 bases removed from V and 4 bases from J, the gap between germline ends came to 9 bases. This CDR3 comprises 12 residues. Germline V gene sequence: CDR1 MNHEY, CDR2 SMNVEV (reference sequence). The CDR3 reads CASRGSTYGYTF. CDR3 sequence (DNA): TGTGCCAGCAGAGGAAGTACCTATGGCTACACCTTC.

The chain uses TRBV20-1 and TRBJ2-5, with 7 bases aligning to TRBD2. V dropped 3 bases and J dropped 1; count of bases not matched to a gene: 8. This CDR3 is 15 amino acids long. CDR1 is DFQATT and CDR2 is SNEGSKA in the germline V gene (reference sequence). CDR3 sequence: CSASPPGLLQETQYF. The CDR3 nucleotides read TGCAGTGCTAGTCCTCCGGGACTACTCCAAGAGACCCAGTACTTC.

The V call is TRBV12-3 or TRBV12-4, the J call TRBJ2-5; no firm D call. The CDR3 has 11 amino acids. The V end was cut by 7 bases, the J end by 5 bases, with 8 bases between. This CDR3 is CASTVDETQYF. The DNA for the CDR3 is TGTGCCAGCACCGTAGATGAGACCCAGTACTTC.

This chain connects TRBV28 to TRBJ2-5; D is uncertain. CDR1 MDHEN and CDR2 SYDVKM come from the germline V gene. The CDR3 covers 15 residues. Trimming took 6 bases from V and 1 from J, leaving 15 bases between them. The CDR3 reads CASRLLASTQETQYF. The CDR3 DNA follows: TGTGCCAGCAGACTTCTCGCCAGCACCCAAGAGACCCAGTACTTC.

The rearrangement joins TRBV6-5 to TRBJ2-5; no definite D call. Per the germline V gene, CDR1 is MNHEY and CDR2 is SVGAGI. The V end was cut by 0 bases, the J end by 5 bases, with 10 bases between. The CDR3 runs 14 residues. For the CDR3, the DNA is TGTGCCAGCAGTTACTCGCTAGTACGCGAGACCCAGTACTTC. Encoded protein: CASSYSLVRETQYF.

The chain recombines TRBV5-1 with TRBJ2-7; D gene unclear. V was pared by 2 bases and J by 5 bases, with 11 bases between. Germline V gene sequence: CDR1 SGHRS, CDR2 YFSETQ. There are 13 residues in the CDR3. The CDR3 nucleotides read TGCGCCAGCAGCTTCGGAAGCTGGGACGAGCAGTACTTC. This sequence encodes CASSFGSWDEQYF.

This clonotype was seen a handful of times. The chain couples TRBV12-3 or TRBV12-4 to TRBJ1-2; unclear D gene. Trimming removed 8 bases from V and 8 bases from J, with 18 bases in between. This CDR3 spans 13 amino acids. The CDR3 bases are TGTGCCAGCGACCGGCCCGCTGGGTTGGGCTACACCTTC. This encodes CASDRPAGLGYTF.